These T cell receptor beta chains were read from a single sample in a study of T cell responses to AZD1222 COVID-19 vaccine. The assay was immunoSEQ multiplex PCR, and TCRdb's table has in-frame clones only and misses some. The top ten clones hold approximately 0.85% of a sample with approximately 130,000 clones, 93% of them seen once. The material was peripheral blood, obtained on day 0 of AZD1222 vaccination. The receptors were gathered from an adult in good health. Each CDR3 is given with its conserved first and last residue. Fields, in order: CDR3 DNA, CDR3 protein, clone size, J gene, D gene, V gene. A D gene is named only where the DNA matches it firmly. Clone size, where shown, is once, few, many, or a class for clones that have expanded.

TGTGCCAGCAGCTTAGCTGCCCTTGGCGGGGGAAACTACGAGCAGTACTTC,CASSLAALGGGNYEQYF,-,TRBJ2-7,TRBD2,TRBV7-2
TGTGCTAGTGGTCCCTGGGATGTTGGAAACACCATATATTTT,CASGPWDVGNTIYF,-,TRBJ1-3,-,TRBV12-5
TGTGCCAGCAGTCGGGTTATGAACACTGAAGCTTTCTTT,CASSRVMNTEAFF,-,TRBJ1-1,-,TRBV27
TGTGCCAGCAGCAAGACTCTTCAGGAAAAACTGTTTTTT,CASSKTLQEKLFF,few,TRBJ1-4,-,TRBV3-1/TRBV3-2
TGTGCCAGCAGTTTTTATCCCCGGAAACTGTTTTTT,CASSFYPRKLFF,-,TRBJ1-4,-,TRBV12-3/TRBV12-4
TGTGCCAGAGGGCCTGCCGGGACACAAGGGCCCGGGAATCAGCCCCAGCATTTT,CARGPAGTQGPGNQPQHF,-,TRBJ1-5,-,TRBV5-3
TGTGCCAGCAGCTTATCAGGGAACTATGGCTACACCTTC,CASSLSGNYGYTF,once,TRBJ1-2,-,TRBV11-2
TGTGCCACGGGGGTTCTCTATGGCTACACCTTC,CATGVLYGYTF,-,TRBJ1-2,-,TRBV6-5
TGTGCCAGCAGCTTGGGTGGGCGGCAGACCCAGTACTTC,CASSLGGRQTQYF,-,TRBJ2-5,-,TRBV7-2
TGTGCTAGTGGTTTGGGGGTATTGCAGCCCCAGCATTTT,CASGLGVLQPQHF,-,TRBJ1-5,-,TRBV12-5
TGTGCCAGCAGCTTAGCGACAGGGCGGGAGACCCAGTACTTC,CASSLATGRETQYF,-,TRBJ2-5,TRBD1,TRBV7-9
TGTGCCAGCAGTGAAGTCTCAGGGGACGGGCAGCCCCAGCATTTT,CASSEVSGDGQPQHF,-,TRBJ1-5,-,TRBV6-1
TGTGCCAGCAGCCAAGATCTGACGGGGGGGCCCGCAGATACGCAGTATTTT,CASSQDLTGGPADTQYF,-,TRBJ2-3,TRBD2,TRBV3-1/TRBV3-2
TGTGCCAGCAGCGGGACAGGGCACGAAAAACTGTTTTTT,CASSGTGHEKLFF,-,TRBJ1-4,TRBD1,TRBV9
TGTGCCAGCAGCAAAGGGACAGGGTCGGGCACAGATACGCAGTATTTT,CASSKGTGSGTDTQYF,-,TRBJ2-3,-,TRBV21-1
TGTGCCAGCAGCTTGGCCGGTTTTAGTGTCAGTGAAGCTTTCTTT,CASSLAGFSVSEAFF,-,TRBJ1-1,-,TRBV5-5
TGTGCCAGCAGTCCGGGACAGACCTATCAGCCCCAGCATTTT,CASSPGQTYQPQHF,-,TRBJ1-5,TRBD1,TRBV27
TGTGCCAGCAGTCCAGGACAGGGCGGGTATGGCTACACCTTC,CASSPGQGGYGYTF,-,TRBJ1-2,TRBD1,TRBV27
TGCAGCGTCCGGGACCCATCAATGAACACTGAAGCTTTCTTT,CSVRDPSMNTEAFF,-,TRBJ1-1,-,TRBV29-1
TGTGCCAGCAGCGTAGGACCTAGGCCCAACTACGAGCAGTACTTC,CASSVGPRPNYEQYF,-,TRBJ2-7,-,TRBV9
TGTGCCAGTAGGGGCCGGGACAGGGGTACAGATACGCAGTATTTT,CASRGRDRGTDTQYF,-,TRBJ2-3,TRBD1,TRBV19
TGTGCCAGCAGCTTCAGGGGCCCGGACAGCATTCAGTACTTC,CASSFRGPDSIQYF,-,TRBJ2-4,-,TRBV7-2
TGTGCCAGCAGTCGAAACAGGAACACTGAAGCTTTCTTT,CASSRNRNTEAFF,-,TRBJ1-1,-,TRBV6-5
TGTGCCAGCAGCGTGGAATTTGAAGATACGCAGTATTTT,CASSVEFEDTQYF,-,TRBJ2-3,-,TRBV9
TGTGCCAGCAGGGCTGACAGGGTCACTGAAGCTTTCTTT,CASRADRVTEAFF,once,TRBJ1-1,TRBD1,TRBV7-8
TGTGCCAGCAGCCCCCGACCGAATGAGCAGTTCTTC,CASSPRPNEQFF,-,TRBJ2-1,-,TRBV11-2
TGCGCCAGCAGCCACAAGATATTAAACAGAAAAAGAAATATGAACACTGAAGCTTTCTTT,CASSHKILNRKRNMNTEAFF,-,TRBJ1-1,-,TRBV4-1
TGTGCCTGGAGCGGGGGGACTCCTGGAAACACCATATATTTT,CAWSGGTPGNTIYF,-,TRBJ1-3,-,TRBV30
TGTGCCACCAGCAGAGAACAGGGATTTATTCAGCCCCAGCATTTT,CATSREQGFIQPQHF,-,TRBJ1-5,-,TRBV15
TGTGCCAGCCGCGACAGGCCAGGCTCCTACAATGAGCAGTTCTTC,CASRDRPGSYNEQFF,-,TRBJ2-1,-,TRBV2
TGTGCCAGCCGGGACAATAGAAACACCATATATTTT,CASRDNRNTIYF,-,TRBJ1-3,-,TRBV2
TGTGCCAGCAGCACGGACAGCTATGGCTACACCTTC,CASSTDSYGYTF,-,TRBJ1-2,-,TRBV11-2
TGCGCCAGCAGCCAAGAAGCGGTTCGAACCTACAATGAGCAGTTCTTC,CASSQEAVRTYNEQFF,-,TRBJ2-1,-,TRBV4-1
TGTGCCAGCACCCCGTTAGGGAGGGATACGCAGTATTTT,CASTPLGRDTQYF,-,TRBJ2-3,-,TRBV3-1/TRBV3-2
TGCGCCAGCAGCTTAGCTAGCGGGGGGCCTAGAACAGATACGCAGTATTTT,CASSLASGGPRTDTQYF,-,TRBJ2-3,TRBD2,TRBV5-1
TGTGCCAGCAGTAAGGGGTCCTATAATTCACCCCTCCACTTT,CASSKGSYNSPLHF,-,TRBJ1-6,-,TRBV25-1
TGTGCCAGCAGCCAAGATTACGGCAACACTGAAGCTTTCTTT,CASSQDYGNTEAFF,-,TRBJ1-1,-,TRBV3-1/TRBV3-2
TGTGCCAGCAGCCCGCCGGGACAGTATAATTCACCCCTCCACTTT,CASSPPGQYNSPLHF,once,TRBJ1-6,TRBD1,TRBV7-9
TGTGCCAGCAGCTTGGGAGTGGGTACGCAGTATTTT,CASSLGVGTQYF,-,TRBJ2-3,-,TRBV5-6
TGCGCCAGCAGCTCCGACCCTTTGGACACTGAAGCTTTCTTT,CASSSDPLDTEAFF,few,TRBJ1-1,-,TRBV5-1
TGTGCCAGCAGCTTGAGGGTTGGGGGGCTCGGCACTGAAGCTTTCTTT,CASSLRVGGLGTEAFF,-,TRBJ1-1,-,TRBV7-9
TGTGCCAGCAGTTACTCGAATAAGAGATTTTTGACTGAAGCTTTCTTT,CASSYSNKRFLTEAFF,-,TRBJ1-1,-,TRBV6-5
TGTGCCACCAGCAGAGGGGGCAAAGGATACGAGCAGTACTTC,CATSRGGKGYEQYF,-,TRBJ2-7,-,TRBV15
TGTGCCAGCTCTCCCTACAGGGAAGGTGAACTGTTTTTT,CASSPYREGELFF,-,TRBJ1-4,-,TRBV18
TGTGCCAGCAGTGATCCCCGGGACAGGGGCAGCCACGAGCAGTACTTC,CASSDPRDRGSHEQYF,-,TRBJ2-7,TRBD1,TRBV6-1
TGTGCCAGCCTACGGACTGGTTACAATGAGCAGTTCTTC,CASLRTGYNEQFF,-,TRBJ2-1,-,TRBV7-2
TGCGCCAGCAGTTTGGGACCCGGGGAGCTGTTTTTT,CASSLGPGELFF,-,TRBJ2-2,-,TRBV10-1
TGCAGCGTGGGAACGGAAATCTACCCCACAGATACGCAGTATTTT,CSVGTEIYPTDTQYF,-,TRBJ2-3,-,TRBV29-1
TGCAGCGTTGGACCTCCGGACCCAAACTATGGCTACACCTTC,CSVGPPDPNYGYTF,-,TRBJ1-2,-,TRBV29-1
TGTGCCAGCAGTTCCGGACAGGGAGCGGGAGGCTACACCTTC,CASSSGQGAGGYTF,-,TRBJ1-2,TRBD1,TRBV6-5
TGTGCCAGCAGTTACGGCTCCTATAATTCACCCCTCCACTTT,CASSYGSYNSPLHF,-,TRBJ1-6,-,TRBV6-5
TGTGCCAGCAGCTCGGTGGGGAAGCCCCTCCACTTT,CASSSVGKPLHF,-,TRBJ1-6,-,TRBV3-1/TRBV3-2
TGTGCCAGCAGCTGGGGGTCGTTCCAGTGGGAGACCGGGGAGCTGTTTTTT,CASSWGSFQWETGELFF,-,TRBJ2-2,-,TRBV5-5
TGTGCCAGCACCCGTTCGACAGGGAACACTGAAGCTTTCTTT,CASTRSTGNTEAFF,-,TRBJ1-1,-,TRBV9
TGTGCCAGCAGCAAAGTCTCCGGGACAGAGTTTTACTCCTACGAGCAGTACTTC,CASSKVSGTEFYSYEQYF,-,TRBJ2-7,-,TRBV21-1
TGTGCCAGCAGTGAAAAATTCTGGGACAGGACGGGCGGCTACACCTTC,CASSEKFWDRTGGYTF,-,TRBJ1-2,TRBD1,TRBV6-1
TGTGCCAGCAGTGGGGCCGGGACAAATAGCAATCAGCCCCAGCATTTT,CASSGAGTNSNQPQHF,-,TRBJ1-5,-,TRBV6-6
TGTGCCAGCAGTTTAGGCCAGAGCTACGAGCAGTACTTC,CASSLGQSYEQYF,-,TRBJ2-7,-,TRBV6-5
TGTGCCAGCAGTTTATTAGACCCTAATGAAAAACTGTTTTTT,CASSLLDPNEKLFF,-,TRBJ1-4,-,TRBV27
TGTGCCAGCAGTGACTACTTGAGGACAGGCCTTTCGTCAACTAATGAAAAACTGTTTTTT,CASSDYLRTGLSSTNEKLFF,-,TRBJ1-4,TRBD1,TRBV2